The sequence of this TCR beta chain was determined in a study of T cell repertoires in cytomegalovirus infection. Study-level background: HLA-B-restricted CMV epitopes that are well studied were used alongside recently identified HLA-C-restricted ones. Public TCR beta signatures were indicative of both CMV infection and a matching HLA type. Points from the study as a whole: Cumulative public TCR beta family frequency identified carriers of CMV plus the relevant HLA. What dominated the ex vivo response were HLA-C-restricted CMV-specific TCR beta clonotypes.

TCRdb re-called the reads through MiXCR, storing one row per CDR3 protein. Here the sample spans some 310,000 distinct CDR3 sequences, more than 20% being singletons. This clonotype was seen ten or more times. Its target is unknown. The germline CDR1 and CDR2 sequences are SNHLY and FYNNEI. The CDR3 totals 17 residues. V was cut by 6 bases and J by 1 base, with 19 bases left in between. V usage is TRBV2 and J usage is TRBJ1-5; D not certain. The source was cultured PBMCs, collected from culture after CMV antigen stimulation. The receptor's source is a human donor in good health (CMV status not recorded). Some clones in this sample may be carry-over from other donors' samples. This CDR3 is CASSATVVSPSNQPQHF. DNA for the CDR3: TGTGCCAGCAGCGCAACCGTAGTTTCTCCCAGCAATCAGCCCCAGCATTTT.